What follows describes a single T cell receptor beta chain. The CDR3 runs 15 residues. Germline CDR1 reads GTSNPN; CDR2 reads SVGIG (reference sequence). The V end was cut by 1 base, the J end by 2 bases, with 14 bases between. In the source study's methods: Reference gene primer amplification in the assay estimated nucleated cell counts. Here immunoSEQ multiplex PCR was the method, and the copy in TCRdb shows in-frame clones only, minus some. For V, J and clone size, that table is used; D and trimming come from the DNA. The table lists about 170,000 clones, approximately 82% of them singletons. The data are from a study of blood T cell repertoires in COVID-19. Study at large: Samples came from the United States, Italy and Spain, spanning acute and convalescent COVID-19. T cells, B-cell-depleted T cells, or PBMCs supplied cDNA or gDNA.

The origin of this receptor is a woman at least 80 years old with acute or convalescent COVID-19. This rearrangement joins TRBV30 to TRBJ1-1; D unresolved. Sequences were obtained from peripheral blood. The CDR3 is CAWSGGYTSNTEAFF. In nucleotides, the CDR3 is TGTGCCTGGAGTGGAGGGTACACTTCTAACACTGAAGCTTTCTTT. Full variable domain (outside the CDR3, taken from reference TRBV30 and TRBJ1-1): SQTIHQWPATLVQPVGSPLSLECTVEGTSNPNLYWYRQAAGRGLQLLFYSVGIGQISSEVPQNLSASRPQDRQFILSSKKLLLSDSGFYLCAWSGGYTSNTEAFFGQGTRLTVV.